The 15 T cell receptor beta chains below all came from one sample that was sequenced in a study of control samples from healthy donors and cancer patients. Using immunoSEQ multiplex PCR, the repertoire was profiled, and TCRdb retains in-frame clones only, with some absent. The table records around 82,000 clones, approximately 90% of them present only once. Sequencing used blood. Receptors originate from a man in his fifties or sixties in good health.

The chain carries TRBV10-3 and TRBJ2-6, with D unresolved. Trimming removed 8 bases at V and 0 bases at J, with 14 bases between. This CDR3 comprises 16 residues. Germline CDR1 and CDR2: ENHRY and SYGVKD. The CDR3 nucleotides read TGTGCCATCCCGAACAGTGCCCTCTCTGGGGCCAACGTCCTGACTTTC. This gives the protein CAIPNSALSGANVLTF.

V gene TRBV2 combines with J gene TRBJ2-5; D gene unclear. Germline CDR1 is SNHLY and CDR2 is FYNNEI. V dropped 6 bases and J dropped 2 bases, with 10 bases sitting between them. The CDR3 is 13 residues long. CDR3 sequence reads: CASSKHVQETQYF. The CDR3 bases are TGTGCCAGCAGCAAGCACGTACAAGAGACCCAGTACTTC.

This clone was seen a few times. Other nucleotide sequences from this sample produce the same CDR3. This chain uses TRBV5-1 with TRBJ2-1, with 11 bases fitting TRBD2. The V gene end was trimmed by 0 bases and the J gene end by 3 bases; junction bases not matched to a gene: 8. The CDR3 extends over 18 amino acids. Germline loops: CDR1 SGHRS, CDR2 YFSETQ. The CDR3 spells CASSLGSGLAGGYNEQFF. In DNA form, the CDR3 reads TGCGCCAGCAGCTTGGGTTCGGGGCTAGCGGGGGGCTACAATGAGCAGTTCTTC.

CDR3 bases: TGTGCCAGCAGCCAAGGGCCTGCACGCACAGATACGCAGTATTTT. Protein product: CASSQGPARTDTQYF. V gene TRBV3-1 (or the pseudogene TRBV3-2) combines with J gene TRBJ2-3; D call uncertain. The length of the CDR3 is 15 residues. The V end was cut by 1 base, the J end by 1 base, with 9 bases between. Germline assignment: CDR1 LGHDT and CDR2 YNNKEL (reference sequence).

V is TRBV4-2 and J is TRBJ1-5; 7 nucleotides agree with TRBD1. After removal of 4 bases from V and 3 bases from J, the junction contained 9 bases not matched to a gene. Germline V gene data show CDR1 as LGHNA and CDR2 as YNFKEQ. The CDR3 length is 16 residues. This CDR3 reads CASSLRDRDFNQPQHF. CDR3 nucleotide sequence: TGTGCCAGCAGCCTCCGGGACAGAGACTTCAATCAGCCCCAGCATTTT.

The chain recombines TRBV5-6 with TRBJ1-5; possibly TRBD1 for D (6 bases). Germline CDR1 and CDR2: SGHDT and YYEEEE. This CDR3 has 16 residues. V was shortened by 0 bases and J by 4 bases, with 14 bases between the two germline ends. CDR3 nucleotide sequence: TGTGCCAGCAGCTTGGGCCCGGGGACACCTAATCAGCCCCAGCATTTT. Residues: CASSLGPGTPNQPQHF.

This rearrangement joins TRBV4-2 to TRBJ2-5; D unclear. CDR1 is LGHNA, CDR2 YNFKEQ, per germline. Trimming took 6 bases from V and 2 from J, leaving 10 bases between them. This CDR3 contains 13 residues. The CDR3 DNA sequence: TGTGCCAGCAGTGGGCCGTTACAAGAGACCCAGTACTTC. Its protein product is CASSGPLQETQYF.

The CDR3 here is CASTSPRGGADTQYF. The CDR3 DNA reads as TGTGCCAGCACTTCACCTAGGGGAGGCGCAGATACGCAGTATTTT. The chain uses TRBV28 and TRBJ2-3, with D perhaps matching TRBD2 (6 bases). CDR1 and CDR2 from the germline V gene are MDHEN and SYDVKM. CDR3 size: 15 residues. Trimming stripped 7 bases from V and 4 bases from J, with 18 bases between.

This clone has just a few counts. The chain recombines TRBV7-9 with TRBJ2-7, with D uncertain. Trimming removed 4 bases from V and 3 bases from J, with 10 bases in between. The V gene's germline CDR1 is SEHNR and CDR2 FQNEAQ (reference sequence). The CDR3 contains 13 residues. In DNA, the CDR3 is TGTGCCAGCAGCTCAGGACGATTCTACGAGCAGTACTTC. This encodes CASSSGRFYEQYF.

The chain carries TRBV3-1 (or the pseudogene TRBV3-2) and TRBJ1-2; D gene ambiguous. This CDR3 is built from 15 residues. V was clipped by 1 base and J by 8 bases, with 17 bases between them. In germline, CDR1 is LGHDT, CDR2 YNNKEL (reference sequence). CDR3 sequence (DNA): TGTGCCAGCAGCCAAGCCTTCAGTGGCCTCCGGGGCTACACCTTC. This sequence encodes CASSQAFSGLRGYTF.

J is TRBJ1-5 and V is TRBV19, with a possible D match to TRBD1 (5 bases). The CDR3 runs to 16 residues. Germline V CDR1 and CDR2: LNHDA, SQIVND (reference sequence). V lost 0 bases and J 7 bases, leaving 16 bases between the germline ends. The CDR3: CASSIDRFTGDQPQHF. CDR3 coding DNA: TGTGCCAGTAGTATAGATCGGTTCACAGGAGACCAGCCCCAGCATTTT.

The V call is TRBV7-2, the J call TRBJ1-4; 7 nucleotides line up with TRBD1. The CDR3 spans 14 residues. The germline V gene has CDR1 SGHTA and CDR2 FQGNSA. Losses at the gene ends were 5 bases for V and 4 bases for J; bases not matched to a gene: 4. DNA of the CDR3: TGTGCCAGCAGCCGGGACAGCCATAATGAAAAACTGTTTTTT. Translated, it gives CASSRDSHNEKLFF.

V and J are TRBV7-2 and TRBJ2-2; no reliable D call. The CDR3 is 17 residues long. The germline V and J ends were trimmed by 5 bases and 6 bases, with 22 bases remaining between them. Germline V gene lookup returns CDR1 SGHTA and CDR2 FQGNSA. Here the CDR3 reads CASSPWTTISSPGELFF. The CDR3 nucleotides are TGTGCCAGCAGCCCTTGGACGACGATCTCGAGCCCCGGGGAGCTGTTTTTT. Full variable domain (rest looked up from reference TRBV7-2 and TRBJ2-2): GAGVSQSPSNKVTEKGKDVELRCDPISGHTALYWYRQSLGQGLEFLIYFQGNSAPDKSGLPSDRFSAERTGGSVSTLTIQRTQQEDSAVYLCASSPWTTISSPGELFFGEGSRLTVL.

The V call is TRBV5-4, the J call TRBJ1-2; no clear D. Trimming pared 0 bases from V and 4 bases from J, leaving 10 bases between. Germline V gives CDR1 SGHNT, CDR2 YYREEE (reference sequence). This CDR3 is built from 14 residues. Here the CDR3 reads CASSLDQNLYGYTF. CDR3 DNA: TGTGCCAGCAGCTTGGACCAGAACCTCTATGGCTACACCTTC.

CDR3 loop: CASSLEWKNTEAFF. CDR3 in DNA: TGTGCCAGCAGCTTAGAATGGAAGAACACTGAAGCTTTCTTT. The chain couples TRBV7-9 to TRBJ1-1; no firm D call. The V and J ends lost 1 base and 1 base respectively, with 7 bases between them. Germline CDR1 SEHNR, CDR2 FQNEAQ (reference sequence). The CDR3 runs to 14 residues.